The rows below give T cell receptor beta chains drawn from one sample of a study of blood T cell repertoires in COVID-19. Sequencing was performed with immunoSEQ multiplex PCR; in TCRdb, only in-frame clones are kept and a portion is missing. This repertoire shows approximately 150,000 clones, 70% to 90% found once; its top ten account for about 5%. The material sequenced was peripheral blood. These receptors all come from a human donor in a cohort sampled during active COVID-19. The CDR3 runs from the conserved cysteine through the conserved F or W. The D gene is left open where the match is weak. For some rows the clone size is stated as once, few or many, or as a class when expanded; others skip it.

TRBD1	-	TRBV10-3	TRBJ2-7	CAIKSDPGGPYEQYF	TGTGCCATCAAGTCCGATCCAGGGGGCCCCTACGAGCAGTACTTC
TRBD1	few	TRBV5-1	TRBJ2-5	CASSPQTGIETQYF	TGCGCCAGCAGCCCGCAGACAGGGATAGAGACCCAGTACTTC
-	-	TRBV6-5	TRBJ1-1	CASTSFGGTEAFF	TGTGCCAGCACCTCCTTCGGGGGCACTGAAGCTTTCTTT
-	-	TRBV12-5	TRBJ1-6	CASGLTTNSPLHF	TGTGCTAGTGGTTTAACCACAAATTCACCCCTCCACTTT
-	-	TRBV5-1	TRBJ2-5	CASTPNALSQETQYF	TGCGCCAGCACCCCGAACGCCCTAAGCCAAGAGACCCAGTACTTC
-	-	TRBV30	TRBJ1-3	CAWHGNTIYF	TGTGCCTGGCATGGAAACACCATATATTTT
TRBD1	-	TRBV6-1	TRBJ1-1	CASSEVAGTGVLTMNTEAFF	TGTGCCAGCAGTGAAGTTGCCGGGACAGGGGTTCTTACGATGAACACTGAAGCTTTCTTT
-	-	TRBV5-4	TRBJ2-3	CASSLARGTDTQYF	TGTGCCAGCAGCTTGGCTCGCGGGACAGATACGCAGTATTTT
TRBD1	few	TRBV5-1	TRBJ2-7	CASSLDRGPYEQYF	TGCGCCAGCAGCTTGGACAGGGGACCCTACGAGCAGTACTTC
-	-	TRBV30	TRBJ1-1	CAWSQPDSEAFF	TGTGCCTGGAGTCAACCTGACAGTGAAGCTTTCTTT
-	-	TRBV24-1	TRBJ2-7	CATRTGECGYEQYF	TGTGCCACTAGAACCGGGGAATGCGGCTACGAGCAGTACTTC
-	few	TRBV20-1	TRBJ2-2	CSASTGEYTGELFF	TGCAGTGCTAGTACCGGGGAGTACACCGGGGAGCTGTTTTTT
TRBD2	-	TRBV27	TRBJ2-2	CASSFLAGGNTGELFF	TGTGCCAGCAGTTTTCTAGCGGGGGGGAACACCGGGGAGCTGTTTTTT
TRBD1	once	TRBV24-1	TRBJ2-7	CATSADRDYEQYF	TGTGCCACCAGTGCGGACAGGGACTACGAGCAGTACTTC
TRBD1	-	TRBV3-1/TRBV3-2	TRBJ1-2	CASKTGQGGYTF	TGTGCCAGCAAGACAGGGCAAGGAGGCTACACCTTC
-	-	TRBV9	TRBJ2-7	CASSVDRYSYEQYF	TGTGCCAGCAGCGTCGACAGGTACTCCTACGAGCAGTACTTC
-	-	TRBV7-2	TRBJ2-5	CASSLFGGPGETQYF	TGTGCCAGCAGCTTGTTCGGGGGGCCAGGAGAGACCCAGTACTTC
-	-	TRBV10-3	TRBJ2-7	CAISESGGAFQYEQYF	TGTGCCATCAGTGAGTCAGGGGGGGCCTTTCAATACGAGCAGTACTTC
TRBD1	-	TRBV28	TRBJ2-7	CASSVNRGDEQYF	TGTGCCAGCAGTGTGAACAGGGGGGACGAGCAGTACTTC
-	-	TRBV6-6	TRBJ2-7	CASSSRDTDPYEQYF	TGTGCCAGCAGTTCCCGGGACACCGATCCCTACGAGCAGTACTTC
-	-	TRBV4-1	TRBJ2-7	CASRQEILAGAYEQYF	TGCGCCAGCAGACAAGAAATCTTGGCAGGGGCCTACGAGCAGTACTTC
TRBD1	-	TRBV6-5	TRBJ1-6	CASRTGAGGTLHF	TGTGCCAGCAGGACAGGGGCTGGCGGGACCCTCCACTTT
-	-	TRBV7-9	TRBJ1-4	CASSYGDPNEKLFF	TGTGCCAGCAGCTACGGAGATCCTAATGAAAAACTGTTTTTT
TRBD2	few	TRBV4-1	TRBJ2-7	CASSLGGTSGSYEQYF	TGCGCCAGCAGCCTGGGGGGGACTAGCGGTTCCTACGAGCAGTACTTC
-	-	TRBV6-2/TRBV6-3	TRBJ2-5	CASSYDSGSQETQYF	TGTGCCAGCAGTTACGATTCAGGGTCCCAAGAGACCCAGTACTTC
TRBD2	-	TRBV5-1	TRBJ2-7	CASSLAGAGGPYEQYF	TGCGCCAGCAGCTTGGCGGGAGCGGGGGGGCCTTACGAGCAGTACTTC
TRBD1	-	TRBV5-1	TRBJ2-3	CASSWGTVHLAVDTQYF	TGCGCCAGCAGCTGGGGGACAGTTCATCTAGCAGTAGATACGCAGTATTTT
TRBD1	-	TRBV10-3	TRBJ1-2	CAISRQGDYGYTF	TGTGCCATCAGCAGACAGGGGGACTATGGCTACACCTTC
-	-	TRBV20-1	TRBJ2-7	CSAQTGEQYF	TGCAGTGCTCAGACGGGGGAGCAGTACTTC
-	-	TRBV24-1	TRBJ2-6	CATRPGTSSGANVLTF	TGTGCCACCAGGCCCGGTACTAGCTCTGGGGCCAACGTCCTGACTTTC
TRBD2	-	TRBV5-1	TRBJ2-1	CASSLRLAGGLGAEQFF	TGCGCCAGCAGCTTGAGACTAGCGGGAGGCCTGGGGGCTGAGCAGTTCTTC
TRBD1	-	TRBV28	TRBJ1-5	CASRSPTGNQPQHF	TGTGCCAGCAGATCCCCGACAGGGAATCAGCCCCAGCATTTT
TRBD1	-	TRBV7-9	TRBJ2-7	CASSFTGAEQYF	TGTGCCAGCAGCTTCACAGGGGCCGAGCAGTACTTC
TRBD1	-	TRBV7-9	TRBJ2-7	CASQRQGYEQYF	TGTGCCAGCCAAAGACAGGGCTACGAGCAGTACTTC
-	-	TRBV3-1/TRBV3-2	TRBJ2-7	CASSQVSGYEQYF	TGTGCCAGCAGCCAAGTGTCAGGCTACGAGCAGTACTTC
-	-	TRBV7-2	TRBJ1-4	CASSSRHPATNEKLFF	TGTGCCAGCAGCTCTCGACACCCGGCAACTAATGAAAAACTGTTTTTT
-	-	TRBV3-1/TRBV3-2	TRBJ2-7	CASSPRLSGYEQYF	TGTGCCAGCAGCCCTCGACTTAGCGGCTACGAGCAGTACTTC
TRBD1	-	TRBV5-6	TRBJ1-1	CASSFKGGALTEAFF	TGTGCCAGCAGCTTCAAAGGGGGCGCCCTCACTGAAGCTTTCTTT
TRBD1	-	TRBV30	TRBJ1-1	CAWRRQGMNTEAFF	TGTGCCTGGAGAAGACAGGGAATGAACACTGAAGCTTTCTTT
TRBD1	-	TRBV25-1	TRBJ2-5	CASSRGQGLSVQETQYF	TGTGCCAGCAGCCGGGGACAGGGTTTATCTGTCCAAGAGACCCAGTACTTC
-	-	TRBV19	TRBJ1-5	CASSIIPERNSNQPQHF	TGTGCCAGTAGTATTATTCCCGAGAGGAATAGCAATCAGCCCCAGCATTTT
TRBD1	-	TRBV19	TRBJ1-6	CASSIVPFGTGNSPLHF	TGTGCCAGTAGTATAGTCCCGTTTGGGACAGGGAATTCACCCCTCCACTTT
-	-	TRBV18	TRBJ1-1	CASSPKQENTEAFF	TGTGCCAGCTCACCTAAACAGGAGAACACTGAAGCTTTCTTT
-	few	TRBV5-1	TRBJ1-3	CASSLEGVRNTIYF	TGCGCCAGCAGCTTGGAGGGGGTTCGGAACACCATATATTTT
-	once	TRBV7-3	TRBJ2-3	CASSLLNTDTQYF	TGTGCCAGCAGCCTGCTAAATACAGATACGCAGTATTTT
-	-	TRBV29-1	TRBJ1-4	CSVEDQAKLFF	TGCAGCGTTGAAGATCAGGCAAAACTGTTTTTT
-	once	TRBV30	TRBJ1-1	CAWSAVAALGDGNTEAFF	TGTGCCTGGAGTGCCGTGGCCGCTCTGGGAGATGGGAACACTGAAGCTTTCTTT
-	-	TRBV27	TRBJ1-2	CASSPYTGNYGYTF	TGTGCCAGCAGTCCGTATACAGGCAACTATGGCTACACCTTC
-	-	TRBV19	TRBJ2-5	CASRNRARETQYF	TGTGCCAGTAGAAACAGGGCTAGGGAGACCCAGTACTTC
-	-	TRBV30	TRBJ1-4	CAWSSPRAGVNEKLFF	TGTGCCTGGAGTTCCCCGAGGGCAGGGGTTAATGAAAAACTGTTTTTT
TRBD2	-	TRBV3-1/TRBV3-2	TRBJ2-7	CASSLTSAEQYF	TGTGCCAGCAGCCTAACTAGCGCCGAGCAGTACTTC
TRBD2	-	TRBV2	TRBJ2-7	CASSEATGGAEQYF	TGTGCCAGCAGTGAAGCGACGGGGGGGGCCGAGCAGTACTTC
-	-	TRBV6-2/TRBV6-3	TRBJ1-5	CASSHSRQPQHF	TGTGCCAGCAGCCACTCACGGCAGCCCCAGCATTTT